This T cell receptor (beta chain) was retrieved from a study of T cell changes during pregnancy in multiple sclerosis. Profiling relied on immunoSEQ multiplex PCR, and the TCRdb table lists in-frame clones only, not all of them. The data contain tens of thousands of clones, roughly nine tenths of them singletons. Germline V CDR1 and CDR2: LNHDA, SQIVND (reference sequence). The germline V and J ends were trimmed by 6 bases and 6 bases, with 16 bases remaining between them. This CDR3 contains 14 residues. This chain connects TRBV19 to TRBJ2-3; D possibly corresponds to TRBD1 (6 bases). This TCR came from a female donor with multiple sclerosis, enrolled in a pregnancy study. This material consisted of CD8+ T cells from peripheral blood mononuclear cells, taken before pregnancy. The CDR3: CASSPGERRDTQYF. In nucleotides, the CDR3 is TGTGCCAGTAGCCCAGGGGAGCGGCGGGATACGCAGTATTTT. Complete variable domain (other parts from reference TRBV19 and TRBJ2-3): DGGITQSPKYLFRKEGQNVTLSCEQNLNHDAMYWYRQDPGQGLRLIYYSQIVNDFQKGDIAEGYSVSREKKESFPLTVTSAQKNPTAFYLCASSPGERRDTQYFGPGTRLTVL.